This T cell receptor beta chain emerged from a study of shared clonotypes between healthy human individuals (dated by TCRdb to 2018 to 2021). About the investigation overall: A couple of women and a few men aged 18 to 49 years were included in the cohort. The study deeply sequenced blood TCR repertoires of several healthy adults to estimate repertoire size and the extent of clonotype sharing between individuals. For each donor, three plates each were used for CD4 naive and CD4 memory, two plates were used for CD8 naive, and one plate was used for CD8 memory. Between about 0.8 and 9 billion PBMCs per donor were obtained by leukapheresis. Different laboratories and diverse techniques were used to prepare libraries and sequence TCR repertoires, to increase sequencing depth and limit assay-specific biases.

Trimming leaves V shorter by 0 bases and J shorter by 2 bases, with the junction holding 11 bases beyond the gene matches. The CDR3 covers 19 residues, taking in both the cysteine and the phenylalanine. The DNA shown is the 57-base CDR3, in frame from base 1. CDR1 and CDR2 were assigned from the germline V gene as MNHNS and SASEGT. Using the deep immunoSEQ assay, TCR CDR3 regions were amplified from genomic DNA by multiplex PCR. Genomic DNA extracted from each cell subset was distributed evenly over all wells of several immunoSEQ 96-well plates, and each plate served as one replicate. For sorted subsets, 200 ng of genomic DNA, equivalent to 25,000 to 30,000 T cell genomes, went into each replicate PCR. Purified libraries were quantified with a Qubit 3.0 fluorometer, sized on a Bioanalyzer 2100, and re-quantified with the KAPA Library Quantification kit. Every immunoSEQ 96-well plate was sequenced on a dedicated single-read 150-cycle Illumina NextSeq 550 flow cell. The original pipeline was this. Because the immunoSEQ output included only junctional sequences and no quality scores, the filtering could not be the same as the filtering used for full-length reads. To assign V/J genes and CDR3, sequences were annotated against IMGT germline references using PyIR, a Python wrapper for IgBLAST v1.9. Reads were filtered out if the reads had weak V/J assignments (E-value above 1e-6), no CDR3, stop codons, out-of-frame junctions, or ambiguous translated residues. A V3J clonotype was defined by an identical inferred V gene, J gene, and CDR3 amino acid sequence. Percentage overlap between repertoires was calculated by dividing the number of shared unique clonotypes by the size of the smaller repertoire. Three approaches were used to assess repertoire richness: RTK rarefaction, the Chao1 estimator, and Recon v2.1 estimates of unobserved clonotypes. For all TCRbeta clonotypes obtained by the gDNA method from four donors, generation probabilities were computed with OLGA. The clones in this table, taken by TCRdb from immuneACCESS, are in-frame only. Not every clone is retained; where verified, under half of the shortfall comes from an unresolved V gene, and the cause of the rest is unknown. V, J and clone size are taken as reported in that table, and D and trimming were inferred from the DNA itself. The sample table lists approximately 1,500,000 clones, roughly 97% of them with a count of one. Roughly 1.2% of the sample is in the top ten clones.

Regarding this clone: No antigen is known for it. No base-level quality is on record; no much larger clone is a single base apart.

Results the study describes overall, beyond this receptor: Larger estimated clonotype richness was generally found for naive subsets than for memory subsets. Even with the large sequencing depth, rarefaction of the sorted-subset datasets indicated that sequencing was incomplete. Across a handful of donors, approximately 4.6% of naive CD4, roughly 3.4% of naive CD8, around 2.1% of memory CD4, and approximately 0.4% of memory CD8 clonotypes were shared. Compared with non-shared clonotypes, the clonotypes found in all four sorted-subset donors had higher generation probabilities. The genetic and exposure-history diversity represented was limited by the small number of donors. Pairwise subsampling led to the expectation that sequencing depth would affect the degree of clonotype sharing among donors. Sampling was restricted to blood, and TCR repertoires in tissues likely differ from the TCR repertoires found in blood.

Healthy HIV-negative adults with no recently reported acute infections or vaccinations were included as donors. Only Caucasian adults living in Nashville, Tennessee, USA were represented among the donors. CD4+ T cells were enriched through magnetic negative selection, after which naive cells were positively selected on CD45RA and the remaining negative fraction served as the memory subset. Blood was obtained by leukapheresis, after which PBMCs were separated by Ficoll-Histopaque density gradient centrifugation and cryopreserved in liquid nitrogen vapor phase. Purity and quantity of every magnetically sorted T cell population were checked by analytical flow cytometry. Genomic DNA was isolated from every sorted fraction and measured by UV absorbance on a Nanodrop 2000c.

The sequenced material came from naive CD4+ T cells sorted from blood. What this sample's cell subset or site label stands for: CD45RA+ positively selected. This receptor was taken from a man between 25 and 39 years old in good health. Recombination connected TRBV6-1 to TRBJ1-5; 9 nucleotides in the junction match TRBD1. The CDR3 amino acid sequence is: CASSEASRDRVLRNQPQHF. Read as DNA, the sequence is TGTGCCAGCAGTGAAGCGTCTCGGGACAGGGTTCTTCGCAATCAGCCCCAGCATTTT.